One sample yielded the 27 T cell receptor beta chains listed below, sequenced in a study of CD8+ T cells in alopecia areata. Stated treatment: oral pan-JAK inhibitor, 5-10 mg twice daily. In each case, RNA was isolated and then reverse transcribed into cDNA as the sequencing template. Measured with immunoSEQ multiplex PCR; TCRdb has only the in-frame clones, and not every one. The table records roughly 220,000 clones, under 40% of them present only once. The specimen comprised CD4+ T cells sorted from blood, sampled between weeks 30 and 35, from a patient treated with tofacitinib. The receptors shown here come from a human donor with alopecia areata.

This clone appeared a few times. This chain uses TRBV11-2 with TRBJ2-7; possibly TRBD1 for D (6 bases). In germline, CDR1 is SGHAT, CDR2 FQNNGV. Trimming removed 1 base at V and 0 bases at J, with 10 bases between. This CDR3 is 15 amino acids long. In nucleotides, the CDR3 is TGTGCCAGCAGCTTAGGAACAGGGAGCTCCTACGAGCAGTACTTC. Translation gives CASSLGTGSSYEQYF.

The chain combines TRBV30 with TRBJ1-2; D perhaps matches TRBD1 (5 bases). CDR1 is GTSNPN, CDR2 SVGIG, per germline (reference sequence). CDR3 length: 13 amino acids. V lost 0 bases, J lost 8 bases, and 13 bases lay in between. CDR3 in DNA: TGTGCCTGGAGTGTTATAGGGAGGGGAGGCTACACCTTC. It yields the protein CAWSVIGRGGYTF.

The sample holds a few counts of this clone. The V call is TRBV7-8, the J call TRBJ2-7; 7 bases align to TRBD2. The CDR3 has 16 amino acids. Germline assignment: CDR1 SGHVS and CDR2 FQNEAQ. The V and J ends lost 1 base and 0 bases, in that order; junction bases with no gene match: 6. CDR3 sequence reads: CASSLGAGVSSYEQYF. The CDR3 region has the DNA TGTGCCAGCAGCTTAGGTGCGGGGGTGAGCTCCTACGAGCAGTACTTC.

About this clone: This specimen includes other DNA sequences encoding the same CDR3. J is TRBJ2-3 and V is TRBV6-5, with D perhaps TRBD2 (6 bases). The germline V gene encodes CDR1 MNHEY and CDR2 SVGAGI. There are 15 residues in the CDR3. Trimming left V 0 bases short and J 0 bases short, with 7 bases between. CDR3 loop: CASSYSGTSTDTQYF. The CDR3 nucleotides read TGTGCCAGCAGTTACTCCGGGACTAGCACAGATACGCAGTATTTT.

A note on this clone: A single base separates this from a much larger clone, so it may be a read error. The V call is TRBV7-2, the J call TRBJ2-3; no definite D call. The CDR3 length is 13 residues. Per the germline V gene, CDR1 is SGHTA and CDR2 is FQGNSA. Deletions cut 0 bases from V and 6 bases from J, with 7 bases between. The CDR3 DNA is TGTGCCAGCAGCTTAGCGGCAGGCGATACGCAGTATTTT. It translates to CASSLAAGDTQYF.

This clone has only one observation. CDR3: CASSLRQGPTDTQYF. CDR3 DNA: TGTGCCAGCAGCCTCCGACAGGGACCCACAGATACGCAGTATTTT. V is TRBV7-3 and J is TRBJ2-3; 7 bases match TRBD1. The CDR3 consists of 15 residues. V was pared by 5 bases and J by 2 bases, with 7 bases of the junction left unmatched. CDR1 SGHTA and CDR2 FQGTGA come from the germline V gene.

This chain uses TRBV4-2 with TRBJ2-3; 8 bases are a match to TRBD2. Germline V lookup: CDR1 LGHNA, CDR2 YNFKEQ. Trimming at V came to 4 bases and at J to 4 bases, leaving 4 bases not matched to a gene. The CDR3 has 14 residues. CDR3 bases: TGTGCCAGCAGCCTAGGACTAGCCCCAGATACGCAGTATTTT. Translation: CASSLGLAPDTQYF.

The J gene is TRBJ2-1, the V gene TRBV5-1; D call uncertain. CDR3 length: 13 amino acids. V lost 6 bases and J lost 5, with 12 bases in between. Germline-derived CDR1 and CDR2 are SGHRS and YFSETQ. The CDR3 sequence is CASTIGQNNEQFF. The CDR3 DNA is TGCGCCAGCACGATTGGTCAGAACAATGAGCAGTTCTTC.

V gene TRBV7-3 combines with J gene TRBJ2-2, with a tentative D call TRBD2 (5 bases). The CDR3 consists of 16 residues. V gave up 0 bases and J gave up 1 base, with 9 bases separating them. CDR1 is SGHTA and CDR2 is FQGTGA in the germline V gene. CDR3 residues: CASSLTPAVNTGELFF. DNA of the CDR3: TGTGCCAGCAGCTTAACACCAGCGGTGAACACCGGGGAGCTGTTTTTT.

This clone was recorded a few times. The CDR3 sequence: CSVETNGPYEQYF. The CDR3 DNA is TGCAGCGTTGAAACAAACGGACCCTACGAGCAGTACTTC. The chain recombines TRBV29-1 with TRBJ2-7; the D is unclear. V was clipped by 2 bases and J by 2 bases, with 10 bases between them. The CDR3 covers 13 residues. Germline V gene sequence: CDR1 SQVTM, CDR2 ANQGSEA.

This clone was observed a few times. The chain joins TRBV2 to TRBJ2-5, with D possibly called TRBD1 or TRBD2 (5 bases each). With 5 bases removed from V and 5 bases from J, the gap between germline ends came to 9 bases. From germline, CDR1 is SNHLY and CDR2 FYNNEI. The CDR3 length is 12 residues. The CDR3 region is CASSRDRETQYF. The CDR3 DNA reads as TGTGCCAGCAGTCGGGACCGGGAGACCCAGTACTTC.

The CDR3 nucleotides are TGTGCCAGCGAAAATACCGGGACTAGCGGGAGGGAGCAGTTCTTC. Its translation is CASENTGTSGREQFF. This chain joins TRBV25-1 and TRBJ2-1, with 15 bases aligning to TRBD2. This CDR3 has 15 amino acids. V dropped 8 bases and J dropped 10; count of bases not matched to a gene: 9. The germline gives CDR1 MGHDK, CDR2 SYGVNS.

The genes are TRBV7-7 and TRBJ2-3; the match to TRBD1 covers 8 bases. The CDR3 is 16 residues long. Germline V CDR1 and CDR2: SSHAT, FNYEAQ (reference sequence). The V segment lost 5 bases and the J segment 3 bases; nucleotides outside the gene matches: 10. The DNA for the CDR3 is TGTGCCAGCAGCCCTCAGGGGGCGCCTGGTACAGATACGCAGTATTTT. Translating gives CASSPQGAPGTDTQYF.

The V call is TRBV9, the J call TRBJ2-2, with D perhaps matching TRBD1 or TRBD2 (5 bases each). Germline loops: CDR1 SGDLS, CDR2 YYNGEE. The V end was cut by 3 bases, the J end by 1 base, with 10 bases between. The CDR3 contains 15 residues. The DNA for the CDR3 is TGTGCCAGCAGCGCTCGAGGGGTGAACACCGGGGAGCTGTTTTTT. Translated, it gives CASSARGVNTGELFF. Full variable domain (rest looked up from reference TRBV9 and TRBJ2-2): DSGVTQTPKHLITATGQRVTLRCSPRSGDLSVYWYQQSLDQGLQFLIQYYNGEERAKGNILERFSAQQFPDLHSELNLSSLELGDSALYFCASSARGVNTGELFFGEGSRLTVL.

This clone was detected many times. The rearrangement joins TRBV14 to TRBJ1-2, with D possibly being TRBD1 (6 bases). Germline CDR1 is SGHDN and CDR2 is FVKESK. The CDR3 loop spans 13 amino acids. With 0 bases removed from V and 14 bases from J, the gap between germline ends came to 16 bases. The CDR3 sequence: CASSQDHSRGATF. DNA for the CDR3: TGTGCCAGCAGCCAAGATCACAGCAGGGGTGCGACCTTC. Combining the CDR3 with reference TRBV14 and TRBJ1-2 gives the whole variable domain EAGVTQFPSHSVIEKGQTVTLRCDPISGHDNLYWYRRVMGKEIKFLLHFVKESKQDESGMPNNRFLAERTGGTYSTLKVQPAELEDSGVYFCASSQDHSRGATFGSGTRLTVV.

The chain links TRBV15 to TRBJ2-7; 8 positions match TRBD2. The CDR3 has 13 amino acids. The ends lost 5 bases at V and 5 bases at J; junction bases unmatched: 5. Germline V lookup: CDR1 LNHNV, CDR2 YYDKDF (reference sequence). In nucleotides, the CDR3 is TGTGCCACCAGCCGGGAAGCGGGAGACGAGCAGTACTTC. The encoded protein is CATSREAGDEQYF.

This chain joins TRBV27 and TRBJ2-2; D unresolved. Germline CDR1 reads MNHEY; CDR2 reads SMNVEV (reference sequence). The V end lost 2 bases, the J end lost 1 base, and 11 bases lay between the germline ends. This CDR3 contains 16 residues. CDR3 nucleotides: TGTGCCAGCAGTTTAGCTGGAGCCAAGAACACCGGGGAGCTGTTTTTT. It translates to CASSLAGAKNTGELFF.

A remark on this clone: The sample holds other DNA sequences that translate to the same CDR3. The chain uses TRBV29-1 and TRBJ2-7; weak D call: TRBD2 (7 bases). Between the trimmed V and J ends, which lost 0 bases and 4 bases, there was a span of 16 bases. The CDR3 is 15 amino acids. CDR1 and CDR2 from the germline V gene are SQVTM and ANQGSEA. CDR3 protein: CSVEEGRGTGYEQYF. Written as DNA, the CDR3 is TGCAGCGTTGAAGAGGGGAGGGGGACGGGATACGAGCAGTACTTC.

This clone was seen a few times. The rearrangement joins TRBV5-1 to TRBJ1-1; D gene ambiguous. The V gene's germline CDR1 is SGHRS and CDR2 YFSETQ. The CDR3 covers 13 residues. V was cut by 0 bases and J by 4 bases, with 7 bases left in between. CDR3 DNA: TGCGCCAGCAGCTTGGCCCTTGGCACTGAAGCTTTCTTT. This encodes CASSLALGTEAFF.

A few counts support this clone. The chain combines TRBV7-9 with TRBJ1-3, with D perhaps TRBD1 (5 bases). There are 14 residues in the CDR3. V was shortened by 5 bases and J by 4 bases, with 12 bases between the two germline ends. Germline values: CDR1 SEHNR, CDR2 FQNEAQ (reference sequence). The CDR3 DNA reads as TGTGCCAGCAGCGCCACCGGGGGAGGAAACACCATATATTTT. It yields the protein CASSATGGGNTIYF.

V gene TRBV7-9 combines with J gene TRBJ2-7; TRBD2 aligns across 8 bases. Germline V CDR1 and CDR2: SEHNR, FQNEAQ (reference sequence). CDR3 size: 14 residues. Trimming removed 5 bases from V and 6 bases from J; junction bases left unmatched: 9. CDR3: CASSMGLGASEQYF. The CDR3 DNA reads TGTGCCAGCAGCATGGGACTAGGGGCCTCCGAGCAGTACTTC.

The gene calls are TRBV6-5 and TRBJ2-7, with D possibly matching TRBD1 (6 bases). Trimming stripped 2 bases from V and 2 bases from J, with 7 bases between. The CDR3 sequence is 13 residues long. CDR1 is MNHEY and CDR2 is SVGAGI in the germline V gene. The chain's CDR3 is CASSYRQAYEQYF. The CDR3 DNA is TGTGCCAGCAGTTACCGACAGGCCTACGAGCAGTACTTC.

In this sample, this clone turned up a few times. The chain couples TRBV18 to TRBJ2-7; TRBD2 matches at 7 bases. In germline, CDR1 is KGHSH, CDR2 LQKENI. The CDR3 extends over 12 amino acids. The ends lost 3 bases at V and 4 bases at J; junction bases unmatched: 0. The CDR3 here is CASSPREYEQYF. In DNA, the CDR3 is TGTGCCAGCTCACCGCGGGAGTACGAGCAGTACTTC.

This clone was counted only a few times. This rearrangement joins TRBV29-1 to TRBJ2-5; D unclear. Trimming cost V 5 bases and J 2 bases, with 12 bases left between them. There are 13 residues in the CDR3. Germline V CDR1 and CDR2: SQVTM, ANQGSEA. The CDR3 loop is CSVLSRLQETQYF. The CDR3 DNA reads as TGCAGCGTTTTGTCTCGCCTACAAGAGACCCAGTACTTC.

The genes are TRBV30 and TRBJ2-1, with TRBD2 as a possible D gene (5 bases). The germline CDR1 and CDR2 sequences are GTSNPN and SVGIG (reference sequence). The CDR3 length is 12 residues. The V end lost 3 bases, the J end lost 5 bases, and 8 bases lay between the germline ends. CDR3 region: CAWRSGHNEQFF. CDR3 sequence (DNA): TGTGCCTGGAGGAGCGGTCACAATGAGCAGTTCTTC.

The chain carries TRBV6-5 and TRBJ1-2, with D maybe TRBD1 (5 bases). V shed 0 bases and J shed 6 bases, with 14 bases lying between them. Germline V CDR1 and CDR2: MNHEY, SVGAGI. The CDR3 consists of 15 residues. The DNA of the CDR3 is TGTGCCAGCAGTTACTCGAGGGGAGTCTTAAATGGCTACACCTTC. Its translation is CASSYSRGVLNGYTF.

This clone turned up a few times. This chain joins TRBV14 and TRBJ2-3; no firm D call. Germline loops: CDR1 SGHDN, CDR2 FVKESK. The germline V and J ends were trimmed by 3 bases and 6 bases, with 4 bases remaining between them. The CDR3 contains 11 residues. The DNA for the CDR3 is TGTGCCAGCAGCCATCTCGATACGCAGTATTTT. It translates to CASSHLDTQYF.